Shown below are 6 T cell receptor beta chains from a single sample sequenced in a study of somatic mutations in cytotoxic T cells in rheumatoid arthritis. Profiled with immunoSEQ multiplex PCR; TCRdb holds only in-frame clones, not every one. The sample consists of thousands of clones, approximately 70% of them appearing once. The sample taken for sequencing was CD8+ T cells sorted from blood. The receptors stem from a man in his forties or fifties in good health.

V and J are TRBV27 and TRBJ1-6; 7 bases fit TRBD1. The CDR3 runs 20 residues. Trimming cost V 1 base and J 0 bases; bases outside gene matches: 12. Looked up from germline, CDR1 is MNHEY and CDR2 is SMNVEV (reference sequence). The CDR3 DNA reads TGTGCCAGCAGTTTATGGGACCCCATACAGGGGAGCTCCTATAATTCACCCCTCCACTTT. Encoded protein: CASSLWDPIQGSSYNSPLHF.

This clone was seen more than once but under ten times. The chain is built from TRBV28 and TRBJ2-7; a possible D gene is TRBD2 (6 bases). The CDR3 runs to 13 residues. Trimming took off 8 bases at V and 2 bases at J, with 13 bases between the two ends. The V gene's germline CDR1 is MDHEN and CDR2 SYDVKM. The CDR3 protein is CASGRGLTYEQYF. The CDR3 DNA reads TGTGCCAGCGGGCGGGGACTTACCTACGAGCAGTACTTC. Drawing the rest from reference TRBV28 and TRBJ2-7, the complete variable domain is DVKVTQSSRYLVKRTGEKVFLECVQDMDHENMFWYRQDPGLGLRLIYFSYDVKMKEKGDIPEGYSVSREKKERFSLILESASTNQTSMYLCASGRGLTYEQYFGPGTRLTVT.

The rearrangement uses TRBV28 and TRBJ1-6, with D unresolved. The CDR3 runs to 14 residues. The V and J ends lost 3 bases and 5 bases respectively, with 8 bases between them. Germline V gives CDR1 MDHEN, CDR2 SYDVKM. The CDR3 DNA is TGTGCCAGCAGTTTGAGGCACGATAATTCACCCCTCCACTTT. It translates to CASSLRHDNSPLHF. Full variable domain (rest looked up from reference TRBV28 and TRBJ1-6): DVKVTQSSRYLVKRTGEKVFLECVQDMDHENMFWYRQDPGLGLRLIYFSYDVKMKEKGDIPEGYSVSREKKERFSLILESASTNQTSMYLCASSLRHDNSPLHFGNGTRLTVT.

The chain uses TRBV2 and TRBJ2-1; 10 bases map to TRBD1. J lost 7 bases, V lost 4 bases, and 7 bases had no gene match. Germline assignment: CDR1 SNHLY and CDR2 FYNNEI. The CDR3 is 15 amino acids. CDR3 residues: CASSGRDRGPNEQFF. The CDR3 coding sequence is TGTGCCAGCAGTGGCCGGGACAGGGGACCGAATGAGCAGTTCTTC.

This rearrangement joins TRBV5-8 to TRBJ2-1; D is perhaps TRBD1 (5 bases). Trimming shortened V by 1 base and J by 9 bases, and 20 bases separated the two germline ends. Germline values: CDR1 SGHTS, CDR2 YDEGEE. CDR3 length: 16 amino acids. The CDR3 coding sequence is TGTGCCAGCAGCTTGCGAGACAGAAGTTTTGGCGGTGAGCAGTTCTTC. It translates to CASSLRDRSFGGEQFF.

The chain has TRBV15 and TRBJ1-5, with TRBD1 as a possible D gene (5 bases). This CDR3 spans 15 amino acids. V shed 0 bases and J shed 1 base, with 7 bases lying between them. Looked up from germline, CDR1 is LNHNV and CDR2 is YYDKDF (reference sequence). The CDR3 nucleotides are TGTGCCACCAGCAGAGATCCAGGGAGCAATCAGCCCCAGCATTTT. Its translation is CATSRDPGSNQPQHF.